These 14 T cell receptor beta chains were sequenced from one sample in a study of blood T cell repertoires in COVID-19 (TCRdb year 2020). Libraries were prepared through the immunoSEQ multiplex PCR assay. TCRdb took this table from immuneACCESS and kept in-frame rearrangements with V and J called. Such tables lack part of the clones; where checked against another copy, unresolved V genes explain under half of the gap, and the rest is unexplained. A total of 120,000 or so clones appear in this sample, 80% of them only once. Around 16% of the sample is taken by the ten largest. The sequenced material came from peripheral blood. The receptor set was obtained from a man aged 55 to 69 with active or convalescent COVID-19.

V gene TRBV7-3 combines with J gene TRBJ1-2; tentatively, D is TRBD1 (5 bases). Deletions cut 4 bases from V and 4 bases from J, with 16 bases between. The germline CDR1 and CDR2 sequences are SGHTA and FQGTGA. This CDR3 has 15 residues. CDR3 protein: CASSYPRQRPYGYTF. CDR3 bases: TGTGCCAGCAGCTACCCCCGACAGAGACCCTATGGCTACACCTTC.

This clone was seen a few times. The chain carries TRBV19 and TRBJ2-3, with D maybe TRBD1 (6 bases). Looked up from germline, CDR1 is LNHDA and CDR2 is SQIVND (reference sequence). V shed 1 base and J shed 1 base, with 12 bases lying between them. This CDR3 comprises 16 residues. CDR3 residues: CASSIGQALGTDTQYF. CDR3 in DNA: TGTGCCAGTAGTATAGGACAGGCCCTCGGCACAGATACGCAGTATTTT.

CDR3 sequence (DNA): TGTGCCAGCAGCTTACCCGGGACAGTTGGCGAAAAACTGTTTTTT. It codes for CASSLPGTVGEKLFF. The genes are TRBV7-9 and TRBJ1-4; 7 bases match TRBD1. Trimming cost V 2 bases and J 8 bases; bases outside gene matches: 8. Germline V gene sequence: CDR1 SEHNR, CDR2 FQNEAQ (reference sequence). The CDR3 has 15 residues.

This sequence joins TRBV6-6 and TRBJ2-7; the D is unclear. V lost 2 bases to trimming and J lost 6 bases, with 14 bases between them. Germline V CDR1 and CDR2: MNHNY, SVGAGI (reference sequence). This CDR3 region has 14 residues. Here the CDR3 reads CASSYAEVQGEQYF. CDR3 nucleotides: TGTGCCAGCAGTTACGCCGAGGTTCAAGGCGAGCAGTACTTC.

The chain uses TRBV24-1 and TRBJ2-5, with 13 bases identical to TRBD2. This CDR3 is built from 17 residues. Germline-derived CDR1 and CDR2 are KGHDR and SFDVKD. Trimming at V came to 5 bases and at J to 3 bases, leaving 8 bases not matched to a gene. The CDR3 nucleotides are TGTGCCACCAGTGGTCGGACTAGCGGGAGCGTGGAAGAGACCCAGTACTTC. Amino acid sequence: CATSGRTSGSVEETQYF.

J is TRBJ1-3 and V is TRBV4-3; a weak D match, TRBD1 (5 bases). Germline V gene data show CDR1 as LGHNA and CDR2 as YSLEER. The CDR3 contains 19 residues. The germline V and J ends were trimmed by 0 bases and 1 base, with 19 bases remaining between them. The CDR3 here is CASSQEAGPNWTSGNTIYF. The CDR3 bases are TGCGCCAGCAGCCAAGAGGCTGGGCCAAACTGGACATCTGGAAACACCATATATTTT.

DNA for the CDR3: TGTGCCATCAGTGAGGGCAGGGGAGATACGCAGTATTTT. Translation: CAISEGRGDTQYF. The J gene is TRBJ2-3, the V gene TRBV10-3; a weak D match, TRBD1 (6 bases). The CDR3 totals 13 residues. V was clipped by 2 bases and J by 5 bases, with 8 bases between them. CDR1 and CDR2 from the germline V gene are ENHRY and SYGVKD.

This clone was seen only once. The chain's CDR3 is CASSTLTTGIFYGYTF. As DNA, the CDR3 is TGTGCCAGCAGCACCTTGACGACAGGGATTTTCTATGGCTACACCTTC. The V call is TRBV11-2, the J call TRBJ1-2; 7 nucleotides line up with TRBD1. The CDR3 runs 16 residues. The germline CDR1 and CDR2 sequences are SGHAT and FQNNGV. With 5 bases clipped from V and 4 bases from J, the junction kept 13 bases outside the gene matches. Supplemented by reference TRBV11-2 and TRBJ1-2, the full variable domain reads EAGVAQSPRYKIIEKRQSVAFWCNPISGHATLYWYQQILGQGPKLLIQFQNNGVVDDSQLPKDRFSAERLKGVDSTLKIQPAKLEDSAVYLCASSTLTTGIFYGYTFGSGTRLTVV.

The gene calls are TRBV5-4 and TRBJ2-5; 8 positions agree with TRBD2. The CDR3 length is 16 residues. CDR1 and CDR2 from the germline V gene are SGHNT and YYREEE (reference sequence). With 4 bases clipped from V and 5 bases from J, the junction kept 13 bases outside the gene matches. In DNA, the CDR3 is TGTGCCAGCAGCCTACAGCCGGGAGGGCCTTTGGAGACCCAGTACTTC. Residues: CASSLQPGGPLETQYF.

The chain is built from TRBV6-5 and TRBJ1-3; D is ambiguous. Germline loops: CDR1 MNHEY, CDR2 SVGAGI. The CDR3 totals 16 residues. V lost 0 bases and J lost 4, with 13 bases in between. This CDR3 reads CASSYSKAGDGNTIYF. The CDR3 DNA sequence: TGTGCCAGCAGTTACTCGAAAGCCGGAGACGGAAACACCATATATTTT.

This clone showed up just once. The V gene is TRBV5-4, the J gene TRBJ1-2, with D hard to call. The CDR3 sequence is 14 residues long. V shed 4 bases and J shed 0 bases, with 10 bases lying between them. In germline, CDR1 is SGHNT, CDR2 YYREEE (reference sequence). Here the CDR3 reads CASSRDNTNYGYTF. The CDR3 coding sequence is TGTGCCAGCAGCCGTGACAACACTAACTATGGCTACACCTTC.

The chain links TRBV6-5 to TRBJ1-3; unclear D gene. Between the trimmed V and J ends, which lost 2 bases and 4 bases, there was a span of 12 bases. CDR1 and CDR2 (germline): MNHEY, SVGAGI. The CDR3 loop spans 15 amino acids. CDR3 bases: TGTGCCAGCAGTTACCCTGGACTAGGCGGAAACACCATATATTTT. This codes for CASSYPGLGGNTIYF.

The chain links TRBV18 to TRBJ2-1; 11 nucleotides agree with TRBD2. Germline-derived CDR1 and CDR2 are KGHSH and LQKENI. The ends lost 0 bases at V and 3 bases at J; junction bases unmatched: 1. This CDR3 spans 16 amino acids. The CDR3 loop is CASSPPTSGGYNEQFF. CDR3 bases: TGTGCCAGCTCACCACCCACTAGCGGGGGCTACAATGAGCAGTTCTTC.

This CDR3 is CASSFRRDQPQHF. CDR3 coding DNA: TGTGCCAGCAGCTTCCGCAGGGATCAGCCCCAGCATTTT. The V and J genes are TRBV7-3 and TRBJ1-5; tentative D call: TRBD1 (5 bases). CDR1 SGHTA and CDR2 FQGTGA come from the germline V gene. The CDR3 extends over 13 amino acids. Trimming took off 3 bases at V and 5 bases at J, with 8 bases between the two ends.